The TCR beta chain described here comes from a study of CXCR3-negative and CXCR3-positive naive CD8 T cells. Whole-study results and caveats: Surface CD5 matched across naive subsets, and TRB CDR3 properties served to infer TCR strength. Comparison of naive cells showed more hydrophobic TRB CDR3s in CXCR3-positive than in CXCR3-negative naive cells.

Concerning this clonotype itself: No antigen is known for it.

This CDR3 contains 15 residues. Per germline, CDR1 SGHNT and CDR2 YYREEE (reference sequence). It was by 5' RACE with UMI labels that the TRB cDNA libraries were prepared. TCRdb re-called the 5' RACE reads and shows each CDR3 protein once, DNA omitted. Its listing shows about 120,000 distinct CDR3 sequences. This sequence joins TRBV5-4 and TRBJ2-3; absent DNA, TCRdb's TRBD2 call cannot be checked. The receptor's source is a human donor in good health. Some clones in this sample may be carry-over from other donors' samples. Source material: naive CXCR3+ CD8+ T cells from blood. Subset meaning: CD45RO-CCR7+CD27+CD95- naive CD8+ T cells expressing CXCR3 (TNR3+). The chain's CDR3 is CASSASLAATDTQYF.